This TCR beta chain was recorded in a study of T cell responses to AZD1222 COVID-19 vaccine. Profiled with immunoSEQ multiplex PCR; TCRdb holds only in-frame clones, not every one. Of tens of thousands of clones in the sample, around 87% are singletons; the top ten hold around 20%. CDR1 is LGHNA, CDR2 YNFKEQ, per germline. V shed 4 bases and J shed 4 bases, with 15 bases lying between them. This CDR3 has 15 residues. This clone was counted once. The chain employs TRBV4-2 and TRBJ2-3, with D perhaps TRBD1 (6 bases). The sequence came from an adult who received the AZD1222 COVID-19 vaccine. The sequences come from peripheral blood, collected 28 days after the second AZD1222 dose. The CDR3 region has the DNA TGTGCCAGCAGCCCCAACACCGGACAGCCAGATACGCAGTATTTT. This encodes CASSPNTGQPDTQYF.